The clone carrying this T cell receptor beta chain was detected a few times. No antigen is known for it. The sample is drawn from a study of T-cell reconstitution after alpha-beta-depleted transplantation in children. Germline values: CDR1 MGHDK, CDR2 SYGVNS. Trimming removed 4 bases from V and 6 bases from J, with 15 bases in between. The CDR3 sequence is 14 residues long. The study, taken as a whole, reports: When one year had passed after transplant, most T-cell counts and diversity came from newly produced T cells.

Unique molecular identifiers were built into the TCRbeta library. TCRdb reprocessed the PCR reads via MiXCR and lists one record per CDR3 protein. The profile covers fewer than 400,000 distinct CDR3 sequences, with 20% to 30% appearing a single time and about 10% taken by the ten largest. The chain is built from TRBV25-1 and TRBJ1-2, with TRBD1 as a possible D gene (6 bases). The receptor was isolated from a male patient younger than 18 who had a stem cell transplant for acute lymphoblastic leukemia, so the T cells may come from the graft donor. This material consisted of PBMCs, mostly from graft donor cells, taken 180 days after TCRalphabeta/CD19-depleted stem cell transplant. The CDR3 region has the DNA TGTGCCAGCAGTGGAGACAGGAGGAGTAATGGCTACACCTTC. Amino acids: CASSGDRRSNGYTF.